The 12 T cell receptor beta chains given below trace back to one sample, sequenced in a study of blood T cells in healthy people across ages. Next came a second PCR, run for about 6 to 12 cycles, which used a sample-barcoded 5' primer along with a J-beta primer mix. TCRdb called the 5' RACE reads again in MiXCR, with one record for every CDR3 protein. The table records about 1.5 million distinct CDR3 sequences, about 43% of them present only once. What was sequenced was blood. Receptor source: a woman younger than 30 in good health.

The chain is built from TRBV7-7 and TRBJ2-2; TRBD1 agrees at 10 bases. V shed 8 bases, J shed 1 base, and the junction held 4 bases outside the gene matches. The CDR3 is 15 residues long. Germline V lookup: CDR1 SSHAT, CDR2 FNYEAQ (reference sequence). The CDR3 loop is CASARDRGNTGELFF. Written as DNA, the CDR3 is TGTGCCAGCGCCCGGGACAGGGGGAACACCGGGGAGCTGTTTTTT. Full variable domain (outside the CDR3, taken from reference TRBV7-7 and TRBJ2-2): GAGVSQSPRYKVTKRGQDVTLRCDPISSHATLYWYQQALGQGPEFLTYFNYEAQPDKSGLPSDRFSAERPEGSISTLTIQRTEQRDSAMYRCASARDRGNTGELFFGEGSRLTVL.

Here the CDR3 reads CAWTEGYTDTQYF. The CDR3, as DNA: TGTGCCTGGACTGAGGGGTACACAGATACGCAGTATTTT. The V call is TRBV30, the J call TRBJ2-3; D possibly uses TRBD1 or TRBD2 (5 bases each). Per germline, CDR1 GTSNPN and CDR2 SVGIG (reference sequence). Trimming cost V 4 bases and J 2 bases, with 10 bases left between them. The CDR3 is made up of 13 amino acids.

The DNA of the CDR3 is TGCAGTGCTGGGACTAGACTAGCGGGATCCTACAATGAGCAGTTCTTC. Translating it yields CSAGTRLAGSYNEQFF. The chain has TRBV20-1 and TRBJ2-1; 11 bases align to TRBD2. This CDR3 is built from 16 residues. Germline V gene lookup returns CDR1 DFQATT and CDR2 SNEGSKA (reference sequence). The V and J ends lost 5 bases and 1 base, in that order; junction bases with no gene match: 7.

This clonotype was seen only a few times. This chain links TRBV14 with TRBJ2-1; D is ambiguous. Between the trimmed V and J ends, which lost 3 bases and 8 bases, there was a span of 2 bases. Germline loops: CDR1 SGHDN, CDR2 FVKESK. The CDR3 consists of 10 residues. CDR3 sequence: CASSHDEQFF. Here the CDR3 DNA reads TGTGCCAGCAGCCATGATGAGCAGTTCTTC.

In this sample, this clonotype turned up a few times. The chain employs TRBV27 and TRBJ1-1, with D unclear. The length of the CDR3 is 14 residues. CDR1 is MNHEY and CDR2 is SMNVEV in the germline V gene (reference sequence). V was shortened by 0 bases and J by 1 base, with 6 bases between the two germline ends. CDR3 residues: CASSLSVGNTEAFF. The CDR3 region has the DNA TGTGCCAGCAGTTTATCGGTGGGGAACACTGAAGCTTTCTTT.

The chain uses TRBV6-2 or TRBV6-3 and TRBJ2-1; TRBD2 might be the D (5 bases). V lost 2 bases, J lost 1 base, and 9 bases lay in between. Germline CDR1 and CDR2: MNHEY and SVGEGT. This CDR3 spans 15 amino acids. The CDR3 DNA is TGTGCCAGCAGTTACGGAGGCCCTTCCTACAATGAGCAGTTCTTC. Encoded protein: CASSYGGPSYNEQFF.

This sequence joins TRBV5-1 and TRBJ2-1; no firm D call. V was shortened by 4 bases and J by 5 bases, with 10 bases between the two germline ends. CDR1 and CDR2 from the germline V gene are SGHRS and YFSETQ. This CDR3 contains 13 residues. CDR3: CASSESMDNEQFF. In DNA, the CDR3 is TGCGCCAGCAGCGAATCCATGGACAATGAGCAGTTCTTC.

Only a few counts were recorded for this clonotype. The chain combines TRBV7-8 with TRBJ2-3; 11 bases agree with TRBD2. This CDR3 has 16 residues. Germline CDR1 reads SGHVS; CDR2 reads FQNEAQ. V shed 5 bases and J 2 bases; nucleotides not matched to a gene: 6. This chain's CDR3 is CASSGIAGGLTDTQYF. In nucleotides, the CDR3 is TGTGCCAGCAGCGGTATAGCGGGAGGGCTCACAGATACGCAGTATTTT.

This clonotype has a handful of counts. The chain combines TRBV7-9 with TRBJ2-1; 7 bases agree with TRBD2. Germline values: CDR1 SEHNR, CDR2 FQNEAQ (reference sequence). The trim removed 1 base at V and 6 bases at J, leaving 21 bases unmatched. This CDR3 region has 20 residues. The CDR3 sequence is CASSLGRGRGPESPFNEQFF. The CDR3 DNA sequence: TGTGCCAGCAGCTTAGGTCGCGGGAGAGGCCCGGAGAGCCCTTTCAATGAGCAGTTCTTC.

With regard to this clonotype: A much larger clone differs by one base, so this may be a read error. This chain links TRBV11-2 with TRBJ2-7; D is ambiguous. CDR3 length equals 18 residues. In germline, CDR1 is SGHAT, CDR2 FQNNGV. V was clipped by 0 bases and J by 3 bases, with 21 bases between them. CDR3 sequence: CASSLDTVGLLRGYEQYF. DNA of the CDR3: TGTGCCAGCAGCTTAGACACAGTCGGTCTTCTACGAGGCTACGAGCAGTACTTC.

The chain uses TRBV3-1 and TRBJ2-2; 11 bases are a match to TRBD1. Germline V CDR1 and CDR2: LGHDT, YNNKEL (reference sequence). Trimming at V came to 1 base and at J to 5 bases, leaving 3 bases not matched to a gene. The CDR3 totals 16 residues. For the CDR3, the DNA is TGTGCCAGCAGCCAAGCCGGGACAGGGGGTACCGGGGAGCTGTTTTTT. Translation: CASSQAGTGGTGELFF.

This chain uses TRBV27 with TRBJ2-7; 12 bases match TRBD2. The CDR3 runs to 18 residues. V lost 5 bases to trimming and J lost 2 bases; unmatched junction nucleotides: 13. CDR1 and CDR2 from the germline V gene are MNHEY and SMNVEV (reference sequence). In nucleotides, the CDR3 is TGTGCCAGCAGTCGCCTCCCCGGACTAGCGGGACACCCCTACGAGCAGTACTTC. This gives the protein CASSRLPGLAGHPYEQYF.